A single sample is the source of the 20 T cell receptor beta chains below, sequenced in a study of blood T cell repertoires in COVID-19 (dated by TCRdb to about 2020). The method behind the library was the immunoSEQ multiplex PCR assay. TCRdb holds this immuneACCESS table with in-frame rearrangements only. Some clones are missing; in checked studies, unresolved V genes explain under half, and the rest has no known cause. The sample table shows around 130,000 clones, and roughly 82% are seen once. The ten largest clonotypes hold about an eighth of the sample. Sequenced: peripheral blood. Receptor source: a human donor in a cohort sampled during active COVID-19.

The chain combines TRBV5-8 with TRBJ2-1; no firm D call. This CDR3 is 12 amino acids long. Trimming left V 4 bases short and J 10 bases short, with 12 bases between. Germline V gene data show CDR1 as SGHTS and CDR2 as YDEGEE. CDR3: CASSHMASEQFF. The DNA for the CDR3 is TGTGCCAGCAGCCATATGGCCTCGGAGCAGTTCTTC. The full variable domain, completed using reference TRBV5-8 and TRBJ2-1, is EAGVTQSPTHLIKTRGQQATLRCSPISGHTSVYWYQQALGLGLQFLLWYDEGEERNRGNFPPRFSGRQFPNYSSELNVNALELEDSALYLCASSHMASEQFFGPGTRLTVL.

This chain joins TRBV7-2 and TRBJ2-3; TRBD2 is a possible D gene (6 bases). The CDR3 spans 14 residues. Germline V gene sequence: CDR1 SGHTA, CDR2 FQGNSA. The V end lost 4 bases, the J end lost 2 bases, and 10 bases lay between the germline ends. CDR3 amino acids: CASSWGGNTDTQYF. The DNA of the CDR3 is TGTGCCAGCAGCTGGGGCGGGAACACAGATACGCAGTATTTT.

The chain employs TRBV9 and TRBJ2-5, with D unclear. The germline V and J ends were trimmed by 0 bases and 3 bases, with 6 bases remaining between them. Germline lookup yields CDR1 SGDLS and CDR2 YYNGEE. This CDR3 is built from 13 residues. CDR3 protein: CASSVDSEETQYF. The CDR3 nucleotides read TGTGCCAGCAGCGTAGATTCCGAAGAGACCCAGTACTTC.

This clone has more than one count but fewer than ten. This chain connects TRBV6-2 or TRBV6-3 to TRBJ2-1; weak D call: TRBD1 (6 bases). The ends were cut back, 5 bases at V and 2 bases at J, with 13 bases in the middle. The V gene's germline CDR1 is MNHEY and CDR2 SVGEGT. The CDR3 loop spans 15 amino acids. The CDR3 nucleotides read TGTGCCAGCAGTCACGGACAGAACGCCTACAATGAGCAGTTCTTC. It yields the protein CASSHGQNAYNEQFF.

The chain recombines TRBV2 with TRBJ2-7; 7 bases match TRBD1. The V segment lost 4 bases and the J segment 1 base; nucleotides outside the gene matches: 4. CDR3 length: 14 amino acids. Germline V gene data show CDR1 as SNHLY and CDR2 as FYNNEI. The CDR3, as DNA: TGTGCCAGCAGTGTAGACAGGGCGTCCTACGAGCAGTACTTC. Translating it yields CASSVDRASYEQYF.

The genes are TRBV6-5 and TRBJ2-7; D may be TRBD1 (5 bases). The V gene's germline CDR1 is MNHEY and CDR2 SVGAGI. V was pared by 6 bases and J by 0 bases, with 9 bases between. The CDR3 covers 13 residues. In DNA form, the CDR3 reads TGTGCCAGCAGACCAGGGTTCTCCTACGAGCAGTACTTC. This encodes CASRPGFSYEQYF.

CDR3 amino acids: CAISGGGAETQYF. The CDR3 DNA follows: TGTGCCATCAGTGGCGGGGGGGCAGAGACCCAGTACTTC. V is TRBV10-3 and J is TRBJ2-5; the match to TRBD2 covers 9 bases. The CDR3 consists of 13 residues. After removal of 4 bases from V and 4 bases from J, the junction contained 1 base not matched to a gene. Germline V gene data show CDR1 as ENHRY and CDR2 as SYGVKD.

The chain has TRBV6-5 and TRBJ1-6, with TRBD1 identical over 7 bases. The V gene's germline CDR1 is MNHEY and CDR2 SVGAGI. J gave up 9 bases and V 4 bases, and 6 bases lay outside the gene matches. This CDR3 region has 14 residues. The CDR3 loop reads CASSWDSAFSPLHF. The CDR3 nucleotides are TGTGCCAGCAGTTGGGACAGTGCCTTTTCACCCCTCCACTTT.

The chain couples TRBV5-1 to TRBJ1-2; 9 bases line up with TRBD1. With 1 base clipped from V and 8 bases from J, the junction kept 9 bases outside the gene matches. Germline lookup yields CDR1 SGHRS and CDR2 YFSETQ. The CDR3 sequence is 15 residues long. As DNA, the CDR3 is TGCGCCAGCAGCTTGACACCGGGACAGGGTGGCGGCTACACCTTC. It is translated as CASSLTPGQGGGYTF.

This clone was counted a few times. The V and J genes are TRBV28 and TRBJ2-4; possibly TRBD1 for D (5 bases). The germline V and J ends were trimmed by 3 bases and 8 bases, with 11 bases remaining between them. The germline V gene encodes CDR1 MDHEN and CDR2 SYDVKM. This CDR3 has 13 residues. CDR3 loop: CASSLSRADIQYF. CDR3 nucleotide sequence: TGTGCCAGCAGTTTGTCCAGGGCGGACATTCAGTACTTC.

The V gene is TRBV7-2, the J gene TRBJ2-7, with a possible D match to TRBD2 (6 bases). The germline V and J ends were trimmed by 6 bases and 2 bases, with 11 bases remaining between them. This CDR3 is 13 amino acids long. Germline values: CDR1 SGHTA, CDR2 FQGNSA. The CDR3 DNA is TGTGCCAGCAGTTTTAGCGGTGCCTACGAGCAGTACTTC. It yields the protein CASSFSGAYEQYF.

The chain joins TRBV11-3 to TRBJ2-2; 8 positions match TRBD1. The CDR3 has 14 amino acids. With V trimmed by 6 bases and J by 3 bases, 3 bases remained unmatched. The V gene's germline CDR1 is SGHNT and CDR2 YENEEA. The CDR3 reads CASRPTGDTGELFF. The CDR3 nucleotides read TGTGCCAGCAGACCGACAGGGGACACCGGGGAGCTGTTTTTT.

This clone was recorded a few times. The J gene is TRBJ2-7, the V gene TRBV28; D may be TRBD2 (7 bases). Germline V CDR1 and CDR2: MDHEN, SYDVKM. This CDR3 has 14 residues. With 4 bases removed from V and 5 bases from J, the gap between germline ends came to 15 bases. In DNA form, the CDR3 reads TGTGCCAGCAGTTACCAAACAGGGAGGGACGAGCAGTACTTC. Translating it yields CASSYQTGRDEQYF.

This chain connects TRBV5-4 to TRBJ2-3, with D perhaps matching TRBD2 (6 bases). The CDR3 runs 16 residues. The germline gives CDR1 SGHNT, CDR2 YYREEE (reference sequence). V was cut by 1 base and J by 0 bases, with 12 bases left in between. The DNA of the CDR3 is TGTGCCAGCAGCTTGCGGCGGGGCCCTAGCACAGATACGCAGTATTTT. Amino acid sequence: CASSLRRGPSTDTQYF.

The genes are TRBV19 and TRBJ1-5, with 8 bases fitting TRBD1. The V segment lost 4 bases and the J segment 6 bases; nucleotides outside the gene matches: 8. This CDR3 region has 15 residues. CDR1 is LNHDA and CDR2 is SQIVND in the germline V gene (reference sequence). CDR3 DNA: TGTGCCAGTAGTAGAGACAGGGGAGAAGGTCAGCCCCAGCATTTT. Residues: CASSRDRGEGQPQHF.

The chain links TRBV5-6 to TRBJ2-3; D unresolved. CDR3 length equals 15 residues. The germline gives CDR1 SGHDT, CDR2 YYEEEE. The germline V and J ends were trimmed by 4 bases and 0 bases, with 12 bases remaining between them. The CDR3 loop is CASSNRIGSTDTQYF. CDR3 nucleotides: TGTGCCAGCAGCAACCGTATCGGGAGCACAGATACGCAGTATTTT. Drawing the rest from reference TRBV5-6 and TRBJ2-3, the complete variable domain is DAGVTQSPTHLIKTRGQQVTLRCSPKSGHDTVSWYQQALGQGPQFIFQYYEEEERQRGNFPDRFSGHQFPNYSSELNVNALLLGDSALYLCASSNRIGSTDTQYFGPGTRLTVL.

The CDR3 is CASSLDYFYEQYF. The CDR3 region has the DNA TGTGCCAGCAGTCTGGACTATTTCTACGAGCAGTACTTC. This chain connects TRBV28 to TRBJ2-7; perhaps TRBD2 as D (6 bases). V lost 5 bases to trimming and J lost 3 bases, with 11 bases between them. The V gene's germline CDR1 is MDHEN and CDR2 SYDVKM. This CDR3 comprises 13 residues.

V gene TRBV6-1 combines with J gene TRBJ2-7, with TRBD1 matching over 10 bases. Germline V gene lookup returns CDR1 MNHNS and CDR2 SASEGT. The CDR3 runs to 15 residues. V trimming: 2 bases; J trimming: 3 bases; junction bases outside the gene matches: 4. CDR3 coding DNA: TGTGCCAGCAGTGAACGGACAGGGGGTTTCTACGAGCAGTACTTC. This translates into CASSERTGGFYEQYF.

This chain connects TRBV6-2 or TRBV6-3 to TRBJ2-4; 7 bases fit TRBD1. With V trimmed by 2 bases and J by 1 base, 8 bases remained unmatched. CDR1 is MNHEY, CDR2 SVGEGT, per germline. The CDR3 extends over 17 amino acids. CDR3: CASSYQTGYGAKNIQYF. CDR3 in DNA: TGTGCCAGCAGTTACCAGACAGGGTATGGGGCCAAAAACATTCAGTACTTC.

The chain couples TRBV14 to TRBJ2-4; no firm D call. This CDR3 region has 14 residues. Trimming pared 0 bases from V and 6 bases from J, leaving 9 bases between. CDR1 is SGHDN and CDR2 is FVKESK in the germline V gene. The CDR3 DNA follows: TGTGCCAGCAGCCAAGATCGTGTATTAAACATTCAGTACTTC. It encodes CASSQDRVLNIQYF. The full variable domain, with the rest looked up from reference TRBV14 and TRBJ2-4, is EAGVTQFPSHSVIEKGQTVTLRCDPISGHDNLYWYRRVMGKEIKFLLHFVKESKQDESGMPNNRFLAERTGGTYSTLKVQPAELEDSGVYFCASSQDRVLNIQYFGAGTRLSVL.